This is a list of T cell receptor beta chains from one sample in a study of T cell responses to AZD1222 COVID-19 vaccine. Assay used: immunoSEQ multiplex PCR; TCRdb lists only in-frame clones, some missing. The sample lists around 78,000 clones, 90% occurring once. The starting material was peripheral blood, obtained 28 days after the second AZD1222 dose. The receptors were gathered from an adult who received the AZD1222 COVID-19 vaccine. Both conserved end residues are part of each CDR3. Each record gives: D gene, clone size, J gene, V gene, CDR3 DNA, CDR3 protein. A D gene is named only where the DNA matches it firmly. Not every row has a clone size; where given, it reads once, few, many or a size class.

d_call: NA; clone_size: NA; j_call: TRBJ1-6; v_call: TRBV6-5; cdr3_nt: TGTGCCAGCAGTTACGAGTCGCGAAATTCACCCCTCCACTTT; cdr3_aa: CASSYESRNSPLHF
d_call: NA; clone_size: NA; j_call: TRBJ2-3; v_call: TRBV4-1; cdr3_nt: TGCGCCAGCAGCCAAGATCGCCCGCGTCCTAGCACAGATACGCAGTATTTT; cdr3_aa: CASSQDRPRPSTDTQYF
d_call: NA; clone_size: NA; j_call: TRBJ2-1; v_call: TRBV30; cdr3_nt: TGTGCCTGGAGTGGCGGATCGGTGAGCTCCTACAATGAGCAGTTCTTC; cdr3_aa: CAWSGGSVSSYNEQFF
d_call: NA; clone_size: NA; j_call: TRBJ1-5; v_call: TRBV2; cdr3_nt: TGTGCCAGCAGAAATCAGACAGCATTTAGGCAGCCCCAGCATTTT; cdr3_aa: CASRNQTAFRQPQHF
d_call: NA; clone_size: NA; j_call: TRBJ1-2; v_call: TRBV28; cdr3_nt: TGTGCCACCGGTCGGCAGGATGGCTACACCTTC; cdr3_aa: CATGRQDGYTF
d_call: NA; clone_size: once; j_call: TRBJ2-7; v_call: TRBV6-5; cdr3_nt: TGTGCCAGCAGTTACGGGGCACATGGGGAGCAGTACTTC; cdr3_aa: CASSYGAHGEQYF
d_call: NA; clone_size: NA; j_call: TRBJ1-4; v_call: TRBV6-5; cdr3_nt: TGTGCCAGCAGCCCCGTCGACCGCGAGCAACTGTTTTTT; cdr3_aa: CASSPVDREQLFF
d_call: NA; clone_size: NA; j_call: TRBJ1-2; v_call: TRBV7-9; cdr3_nt: TGTGCCAGCAGCCCCGCGCCTAGGGGATATGGCTACACCTTC; cdr3_aa: CASSPAPRGYGYTF
d_call: NA; clone_size: NA; j_call: TRBJ1-4; v_call: TRBV28; cdr3_nt: TGTGCCAGCAGAGGGTCAACTAATGAAAAACTGTTTTTT; cdr3_aa: CASRGSTNEKLFF
d_call: TRBD2; clone_size: NA; j_call: TRBJ2-1; v_call: TRBV9; cdr3_nt: TGTGCCAGCAGCGTAGGGGTAACTAGCGGGGGCTTCGTTTACAATGAGCAGTTCTTC; cdr3_aa: CASSVGVTSGGFVYNEQFF
d_call: NA; clone_size: NA; j_call: TRBJ1-5; v_call: TRBV7-9; cdr3_nt: TGTGCCAGCAGCTACGCTGCGGGTAGCAATCAGCCCCAGCATTTT; cdr3_aa: CASSYAAGSNQPQHF
d_call: NA; clone_size: NA; j_call: TRBJ1-2; v_call: TRBV7-8; cdr3_nt: TGTGCCAGCAGCTTAGCCTCCGCTGCTAGGTATGGCTACACCTTC; cdr3_aa: CASSLASAARYGYTF
d_call: NA; clone_size: NA; j_call: TRBJ2-7; v_call: TRBV18; cdr3_nt: TGTGCCAGCTCACCGGGGAGCTCCTACGAGCAGTACTTC; cdr3_aa: CASSPGSSYEQYF
d_call: NA; clone_size: NA; j_call: TRBJ2-7; v_call: TRBV9; cdr3_nt: TGTGCCAGCAGCGGCGGGACCGGGTACGAGCAGTACTTC; cdr3_aa: CASSGGTGYEQYF
d_call: TRBD2; clone_size: NA; j_call: TRBJ2-5; v_call: TRBV24-1; cdr3_nt: TGTGCCACCAGTGATGCGGGGGGAGGAGAGACCCAGTACTTC; cdr3_aa: CATSDAGGGETQYF
d_call: TRBD1; clone_size: NA; j_call: TRBJ2-7; v_call: TRBV6-5; cdr3_nt: TGTGCCAGCAGTCGGGACAGGCGCGAGCAGTACTTC; cdr3_aa: CASSRDRREQYF
d_call: NA; clone_size: once; j_call: TRBJ1-1; v_call: TRBV28; cdr3_nt: TGTGCCAGCAGTTTATTATTCTCTGAAGCTTTCTTT; cdr3_aa: CASSLLFSEAFF
d_call: TRBD1; clone_size: few; j_call: TRBJ1-5; v_call: TRBV28; cdr3_nt: TGTGCCAGCAGTTTACGCGGACAGGGCAATCAGCCCCAGCATTTT; cdr3_aa: CASSLRGQGNQPQHF
d_call: NA; clone_size: NA; j_call: TRBJ1-2; v_call: TRBV6-6; cdr3_nt: TGTGCCAGCACCCCAACTCCAGGGGTACGAGATGGCTACACCTTC; cdr3_aa: CASTPTPGVRDGYTF
d_call: NA; clone_size: NA; j_call: TRBJ1-4; v_call: TRBV6-2/TRBV6-3; cdr3_nt: TGTGCCAGCAGGCCTGTGAGGGGTGAAGAAAAACTGTTTTTT; cdr3_aa: CASRPVRGEEKLFF
d_call: NA; clone_size: NA; j_call: TRBJ1-5; v_call: TRBV4-1; cdr3_nt: TGCGCCAGCAGCCCCAGGGAGGGGACCAATCAGCCCCAGCATTTT; cdr3_aa: CASSPREGTNQPQHF
d_call: NA; clone_size: NA; j_call: TRBJ1-6; v_call: TRBV15; cdr3_nt: TGTGCCACCAGCGGCCGGGGGAGCAATAATTCACCCCTCCACTTT; cdr3_aa: CATSGRGSNNSPLHF
d_call: TRBD1; clone_size: NA; j_call: TRBJ2-7; v_call: TRBV20-1; cdr3_nt: TGCAGTGCTAGTGGGGGGACAGGGGGCTACGAGCAGTACTTC; cdr3_aa: CSASGGTGGYEQYF
d_call: TRBD1; clone_size: NA; j_call: TRBJ1-5; v_call: TRBV6-6; cdr3_nt: TGTGCCACCACGACAGGGTCTAGCAATCAGCCCCAGCATTTT; cdr3_aa: CATTTGSSNQPQHF
d_call: TRBD1; clone_size: once; j_call: TRBJ2-7; v_call: TRBV12-3/TRBV12-4; cdr3_nt: TGTGCCAGCAGACGGACAGGTGAGGCCGAGCAGTACTTC; cdr3_aa: CASRRTGEAEQYF
d_call: NA; clone_size: few; j_call: TRBJ2-7; v_call: TRBV14; cdr3_nt: TGTGCCAGCAGCCAAGGACATCGACAGATCCTACCTACCTACGAGCAGTACTTC; cdr3_aa: CASSQGHRQILPTYEQYF
d_call: NA; clone_size: NA; j_call: TRBJ1-6; v_call: TRBV4-1; cdr3_nt: TGCGCCAGCAGCCACAACCGGGGCCTCTCTAATTCACCCCTCCACTTT; cdr3_aa: CASSHNRGLSNSPLHF
d_call: TRBD1; clone_size: NA; j_call: TRBJ1-2; v_call: TRBV28; cdr3_nt: TGTGCCAGCAGGTGGGACAGGCTTAATGGCTACACCTTC; cdr3_aa: CASRWDRLNGYTF
d_call: NA; clone_size: NA; j_call: TRBJ1-5; v_call: TRBV2; cdr3_nt: TGTGCCAGCAGGACAGTTAGACTGGGGCCCCAGCATTTT; cdr3_aa: CASRTVRLGPQHF